These 32 T cell receptor beta chains came from one sample sequenced in a study of T cell responses to AZD1222 COVID-19 vaccine. Method: immunoSEQ multiplex PCR; TCRdb's copy keeps in-frame clones and lacks some. The table has roughly 130,000 clones, about 86% seen once. The specimen comprised peripheral blood, sampled on day 0 of AZD1222 vaccination. Every receptor here comes from an adult in good health.

This chain joins TRBV19 and TRBJ2-3; 14 bases align to TRBD2. J lost 0 bases, V lost 2 bases, and 7 bases had no gene match. The CDR3 is 19 amino acids. Germline values: CDR1 LNHDA, CDR2 SQIVND (reference sequence). CDR3 sequence: CASSIQATSGRASTDTQYF. DNA for the CDR3: TGTGCCAGTAGTATACAAGCGACTAGCGGGAGGGCTAGCACAGATACGCAGTATTTT.

This clone was detected only a few times. This sequence joins TRBV23-1 and TRBJ2-3, with 11 bases identical to TRBD2. TRBV23-1 is labeled an ORF, and its function is uncertain. The CDR3 is 19 amino acids. The V segment lost 11 bases and the J segment 1 base; nucleotides outside the gene matches: 20. CDR3 coding DNA: TGCGCCTGCAACCAGTCTAGCGGGGGGCCACGGTTGGGCACAGATACGCAGTATTTT. This translates into CACNQSSGGPRLGTDTQYF.

The chain links TRBV5-1 to TRBJ1-1; TRBD1 matches at 7 bases. The germline CDR1 and CDR2 sequences are SGHRS and YFSETQ. The CDR3 is 16 amino acids. Trimming took 4 bases from V and 3 from J; bases not matched to a gene: 12. DNA for the CDR3: TGCGCCAGCAGCAAGACAGGGTCTCGGGTGGACACTGAAGCTTTCTTT. Protein sequence: CASSKTGSRVDTEAFF.

The chain has TRBV9 and TRBJ1-2, with D maybe TRBD1 (6 bases). Trimming took 0 bases from V and 7 from J, leaving 10 bases between them. The CDR3 is 13 residues long. The germline CDR1 and CDR2 sequences are SGDLS and YYNGEE. CDR3 in DNA: TGTGCCAGCAGCGTAGCCCTACAGGGTGGCTACACCTTC. As protein: CASSVALQGGYTF. The entire variable domain, with the rest obtained from reference TRBV9 and TRBJ1-2, is as follows: DSGVTQTPKHLITATGQRVTLRCSPRSGDLSVYWYQQSLDQGLQFLIQYYNGEERAKGNILERFSAQQFPDLHSELNLSSLELGDSALYFCASSVALQGGYTFGSGTRLTVV.

The V gene is TRBV28, the J gene TRBJ1-1; D possibly corresponds to TRBD1 (5 bases). This CDR3 is built from 15 residues. The germline gives CDR1 MDHEN, CDR2 SYDVKM. V was shortened by 1 base and J by 2 bases, with 11 bases between the two germline ends. The DNA for the CDR3 is TGTGCCAGCAGTTTATTGAGGGGACCTAACACTGAAGCTTTCTTT. Residues: CASSLLRGPNTEAFF. Drawing the rest from reference TRBV28 and TRBJ1-1, the complete variable domain is DVKVTQSSRYLVKRTGEKVFLECVQDMDHENMFWYRQDPGLGLRLIYFSYDVKMKEKGDIPEGYSVSREKKERFSLILESASTNQTSMYLCASSLLRGPNTEAFFGQGTRLTVV.

In this sample, this clone turned up a few times. The chain couples TRBV7-2 to TRBJ2-3, with TRBD2 as a possible D gene (6 bases). Germline lookup yields CDR1 SGHTA and CDR2 FQGNSA. The CDR3 extends over 14 amino acids. V was clipped by 5 bases and J by 9 bases, with 18 bases between them. The CDR3 DNA follows: TGTGCCAGCAGCGCTGGGGCACTAGCAGGAACGCAGTATTTT. This codes for CASSAGALAGTQYF. Complete variable domain (other parts from reference TRBV7-2 and TRBJ2-3): GAGVSQSPSNKVTEKGKDVELRCDPISGHTALYWYRQSLGQGLEFLIYFQGNSAPDKSGLPSDRFSAERTGGSVSTLTIQRTQQEDSAVYLCASSAGALAGTQYFGPGTRLTVL.

The chain recombines TRBV28 with TRBJ1-1; TRBD1 agrees at 10 bases. V was clipped by 2 bases and J by 3 bases; unmatched bases: 12. CDR1 is MDHEN, CDR2 SYDVKM, per germline. The CDR3 is 18 residues long. The CDR3, as DNA: TGTGCCAGCAGTTTAAAAAGGGGACAGGGGTTGAGAGACACTGAAGCTTTCTTT. This gives the protein CASSLKRGQGLRDTEAFF. The full variable domain, rest sourced from reference TRBV28 and TRBJ1-1, is DVKVTQSSRYLVKRTGEKVFLECVQDMDHENMFWYRQDPGLGLRLIYFSYDVKMKEKGDIPEGYSVSREKKERFSLILESASTNQTSMYLCASSLKRGQGLRDTEAFFGQGTRLTVV.

This clone turned up a few times. CDR3 amino acids: CASSFGRGRNTEAFF. CDR3 DNA: TGTGCCAGCAGCTTCGGCAGGGGGCGGAACACTGAAGCTTTCTTT. The chain links TRBV7-8 to TRBJ1-1; the match to TRBD1 covers 8 bases. Germline values: CDR1 SGHVS, CDR2 FQNEAQ. The CDR3 runs to 15 residues. V trimming: 3 bases; J trimming: 1 base; junction bases outside the gene matches: 4.

V and J are TRBV28 and TRBJ1-2; unclear D gene. Trimming shortened V by 10 bases and J by 1 base, and 7 bases separated the two germline ends. There are 11 residues in the CDR3. CDR1 is MDHEN, CDR2 SYDVKM, per germline. CDR3 region: CATSGNYGYTF. The CDR3 bases are TGTGCCACCTCGGGTAACTATGGCTACACCTTC.

This clone was detected only a few times. This rearrangement joins TRBV19 to TRBJ1-3, with a tentative D call TRBD1 (5 bases). The germline gives CDR1 LNHDA, CDR2 SQIVND (reference sequence). The V end was cut by 8 bases, the J end by 0 bases, with 20 bases between. The CDR3 has 17 residues. The CDR3: CASQPDSALFSGNTIYF. CDR3 in DNA: TGTGCCAGTCAGCCTGACAGCGCTCTCTTCTCTGGAAACACCATATATTTT.

The CDR3 here is CASSYTGGYGYTF. For the CDR3, the DNA is TGTGCCAGCAGTTACACCGGTGGGTATGGCTACACCTTC. The V and J genes are TRBV6-2 or TRBV6-3 and TRBJ1-2; the D is unclear. CDR1 is MNHEY, CDR2 SVGEGT, per germline. The CDR3 has 13 amino acids. Trimming shortened V by 2 bases and J by 5 bases, and 9 bases separated the two germline ends.

The DNA of the CDR3 is TGTGCCAGCACCAGAGAAATGGGAGGGTGGAAGACCCAGTACTTC. Protein: CASTREMGGWKTQYF. The chain uses TRBV9 and TRBJ2-5; 7 nucleotides align to TRBD2. Germline-derived CDR1 and CDR2 are SGDLS and YYNGEE. This CDR3 comprises 15 residues. V was clipped by 6 bases and J by 6 bases; unmatched bases: 14.

The chain uses TRBV6-5 and TRBJ2-3, with D tentatively TRBD2 (7 bases). Trimming took 11 bases from V and 4 from J, leaving 19 bases between them. The germline CDR1 and CDR2 sequences are MNHEY and SVGAGI. This CDR3 comprises 14 residues. The CDR3 DNA reads as TGTGCCGCACGGTCGGGGGGCCCGTCAGATACGCAGTATTTT. It yields the protein CAARSGGPSDTQYF.

The chain combines TRBV7-8 with TRBJ1-1; tentative D call: TRBD1 (6 bases). This CDR3 region has 14 residues. Germline V lookup: CDR1 SGHVS, CDR2 FQNEAQ. The V end was cut by 2 bases, the J end by 0 bases, with 7 bases between. Written as DNA, the CDR3 is TGTGCCAGCAGCTTACACAGGGTGAACACTGAAGCTTTCTTT. Residues: CASSLHRVNTEAFF. Looking up the rest from reference TRBV7-8 and TRBJ1-1 gives the full variable domain: GAGVSQSPRYKVAKRGQDVALRCDPISGHVSLFWYQQALGQGPEFLTYFQNEAQLDKSGLPSDRFFAERPEGSVSTLKIQRTQQEDSAVYLCASSLHRVNTEAFFGQGTRLTVV.

The V call is TRBV18, the J call TRBJ1-1, with 7 bases matching TRBD1. CDR1 and CDR2 (germline): KGHSH, LQKENI. V shed 2 bases and J 1 base; nucleotides not matched to a gene: 7. The CDR3 runs 16 residues. The CDR3 bases are TGTGCCAGCTCACCAACACTTCAGGGGGGGAACACTGAAGCTTTCTTT. Amino acid sequence: CASSPTLQGGNTEAFF.

This clone occurred once. The chain employs TRBV5-1 and TRBJ2-1; D not certain. Trimming cost V 4 bases and J 7 bases, with 12 bases left between them. The CDR3 has 13 residues. Germline CDR1 and CDR2: SGHRS and YFSETQ. CDR3 sequence: CASSPRFGNEQFF. The CDR3 DNA sequence: TGCGCCAGCAGCCCCCGGTTCGGGAATGAGCAGTTCTTC.

The chain carries TRBV23-1 and TRBJ1-1; D not certain. TRBV23-1 is annotated as an ORF whose role is uncertain. Trimming shortened V by 1 base and J by 10 bases, and 13 bases separated the two germline ends. This CDR3 contains 13 residues. The CDR3 reads CASSQWIRYGAFF. The DNA for the CDR3 is TGCGCCAGCAGTCAATGGATTCGGTATGGAGCTTTCTTT.

V usage is TRBV3-1 (or the pseudogene TRBV3-2) and J usage is TRBJ2-7; D is perhaps TRBD1 (6 bases). V gave up 2 bases and J gave up 3 bases, with 17 bases separating them. This CDR3 is built from 16 residues. The V gene's germline CDR1 is LGHDT and CDR2 YNNKEL (reference sequence). The CDR3 DNA reads TGTGCCAGCAGCCAATATCTTGGGACACCCTTCTACGAGCAGTACTTC. Translated, it gives CASSQYLGTPFYEQYF.

This clone occurred once. This chain links TRBV5-5 with TRBJ1-1; D is uncertain. The V gene's germline CDR1 is SGHKS and CDR2 YYEKEE (reference sequence). This CDR3 has 13 residues. The V and J ends lost 3 bases and 3 bases respectively, with 9 bases between them. The CDR3, as DNA: TGTGCCAGCAGCTCCGGTATGTACACTGAAGCTTTCTTT. It is translated as CASSSGMYTEAFF.

This clone came up once. V and J are TRBV7-2 and TRBJ2-1, with D perhaps given as TRBD1 or TRBD2 (5 bases each). Germline V gives CDR1 SGHTA, CDR2 FQGNSA. The V end lost 5 bases, the J end lost 4 bases, and 18 bases lay between the germline ends. The CDR3 covers 16 residues. The CDR3 nucleotides are TGTGCCAGCAGCCCCCGAGGGGCGGTGGGATACAATGAGCAGTTCTTC. Protein: CASSPRGAVGYNEQFF.

CDR3 amino acids: CASSSRTGDPYGYTF. DNA of the CDR3: TGTGCCAGCAGCTCTCGCACAGGGGACCCCTATGGCTACACCTTC. The chain employs TRBV7-6 and TRBJ1-2, with 7 bases identical to TRBD1. The germline V gene encodes CDR1 SGHVS and CDR2 FNYEAQ. The CDR3 covers 15 residues. The V segment lost 4 bases and the J segment 4 bases; nucleotides outside the gene matches: 9.

The chain couples TRBV4-1 to TRBJ1-2; 7 bases agree with TRBD1. Germline CDR1 is MGHRA and CDR2 is YSYEKL. The CDR3 sequence is 16 residues long. V was pared by 4 bases and J by 8 bases, with 16 bases of the junction left unmatched. CDR3 sequence (DNA): TGCGCCAGCAGCCTCAGCATTCCAACAGGGGCTAGGGGCTACACCTTC. Its protein is CASSLSIPTGARGYTF.

This chain connects TRBV18 to TRBJ2-2, with TRBD2 matching over 8 bases. Unmatched junction bases numbered 3, after V lost 6 bases and J lost 6 bases. CDR1 and CDR2 from the germline V gene are KGHSH and LQKENI. CDR3 length: 13 residues. Here the CDR3 reads CASSPRGAGELFF. In nucleotides, the CDR3 is TGTGCCAGCTCCCCGCGGGGGGCCGGGGAGCTGTTTTTT.

The V call is TRBV18, the J call TRBJ1-1; 9 nucleotides agree with TRBD1. Germline V gives CDR1 KGHSH, CDR2 LQKENI. The J segment lost 4 bases and the V segment lost 3 bases, leaving 3 bases of the junction unmatched. The CDR3 extends over 14 amino acids. The CDR3 region has the DNA TGTGCCAGCTCACCGGGACAGGGTGGCACTGAAGCTTTCTTT. It encodes CASSPGQGGTEAFF.

The chain has TRBV20-1 and TRBJ1-2; D gene unclear. The V and J ends lost 4 bases and 3 bases respectively, with 6 bases between them. This CDR3 region has 11 residues. Germline lookup yields CDR1 DFQATT and CDR2 SNEGSKA (reference sequence). DNA of the CDR3: TGCAGTGCTATCGGGGACTATGGCTACACCTTC. Amino acid sequence: CSAIGDYGYTF.

The CDR3 nucleotides read TGTGCCAGCAGCTCACAGATTTCCAGCTCTGGCTACACCTTC. This gives the protein CASSSQISSSGYTF. V gene TRBV7-8 combines with J gene TRBJ1-2, with D uncertain. CDR1 is SGHVS and CDR2 is FQNEAQ in the germline V gene. This CDR3 has 14 residues. Trimming took off 4 bases at V and 7 bases at J, with 16 bases between the two ends.

The rearrangement uses TRBV7-9 and TRBJ2-1; 7 bases align to TRBD1. The CDR3 extends over 12 amino acids. The V gene end was trimmed by 2 bases and the J gene end by 12 bases; junction bases not matched to a gene: 4. CDR1 and CDR2 (germline): SEHNR, FQNEAQ (reference sequence). CDR3 DNA sequence: TGTGCCAGCAGCTTAACAGGGGATGGGCAGTTCTTC. This sequence encodes CASSLTGDGQFF.

The J gene is TRBJ1-2, the V gene TRBV3-1 (or the pseudogene TRBV3-2); weak D call: TRBD1 (5 bases). Germline lookup yields CDR1 LGHDT and CDR2 YNNKEL (reference sequence). This CDR3 is 13 amino acids long. Between the trimmed V and J ends, which lost 1 base and 5 bases, there was a span of 8 bases. The CDR3, as DNA: TGTGCCAGCAGCCAAGTAGGGGATTATGGCTACACCTTC. It is translated as CASSQVGDYGYTF.

The chain has TRBV4-1 and TRBJ2-7; 11 bases agree with TRBD2. The trim removed 4 bases at V and 2 bases at J, leaving 10 bases unmatched. From germline, CDR1 is MGHRA and CDR2 YSYEKL. The CDR3 runs to 17 residues. The CDR3, as DNA: TGCGCCAGCAGCCCGCACACCGGGACTAGCGGTACCTACGAGCAGTACTTC. It specifies CASSPHTGTSGTYEQYF.

The gene calls are TRBV6-5 and TRBJ2-1, with a tentative D call TRBD2 (6 bases). This CDR3 spans 13 amino acids. CDR1 and CDR2 (germline): MNHEY, SVGAGI. Between the trimmed V and J ends, which lost 0 bases and 9 bases, there was a span of 9 bases. The CDR3 reads CASSYSVGGEQFF. DNA of the CDR3: TGTGCCAGCAGTTACTCAGTCGGGGGTGAGCAGTTCTTC.

The rearrangement links TRBV7-2 to TRBJ1-2; TRBD1 agrees at 8 bases. Trimming removed 5 bases from V and 8 bases from J; junction bases left unmatched: 10. Looked up from germline, CDR1 is SGHTA and CDR2 is FQGNSA. This CDR3 comprises 14 residues. The CDR3 DNA reads TGTGCCAGCAGCCCTAATCAGGGGGCTGGCGGCTACACCTTC. Encoded protein: CASSPNQGAGGYTF.

This chain uses TRBV10-1 with TRBJ2-5; 8 bases fit TRBD1. Trimming removed 7 bases from V and 6 bases from J; junction bases left unmatched: 4. The CDR3 loop spans 12 amino acids. Germline V gene sequence: CDR1 WNHNN, CDR2 SYGVQD (reference sequence). For the CDR3, the DNA is TGCGCCAGCACTGGACAGGGAAAGACCCAGTACTTC. Translating gives CASTGQGKTQYF.